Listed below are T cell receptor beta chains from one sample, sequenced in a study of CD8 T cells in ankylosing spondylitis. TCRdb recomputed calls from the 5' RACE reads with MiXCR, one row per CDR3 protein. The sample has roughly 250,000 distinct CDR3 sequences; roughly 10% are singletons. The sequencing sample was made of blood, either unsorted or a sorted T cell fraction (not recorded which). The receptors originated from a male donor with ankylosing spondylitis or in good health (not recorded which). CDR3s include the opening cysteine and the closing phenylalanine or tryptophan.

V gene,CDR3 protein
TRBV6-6,CASSRPPTDTQYF
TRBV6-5,CASSYQQGNYGYTF
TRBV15,CATSSDGGYEQYF
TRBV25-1,CASTPPGRPPNEQFF
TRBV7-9,CASTLRQGVRNEQFF
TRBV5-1,CASSRGTSGGLPGYNEQFF
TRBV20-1,CSARVSRGRTDTQYF
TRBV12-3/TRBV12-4,CASSLRVDTVRPYEQYF
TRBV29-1,CSVGLRGDTEAFF
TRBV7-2,CASRLRDRPNEKLFF
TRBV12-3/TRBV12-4,CASSFRGQIATNEKLFF
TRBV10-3,CAIATGGGQPNYGYTF
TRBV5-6,CASRPGTALNTEAFF
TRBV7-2,CASSFKDEQYF
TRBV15,CATSPRDRGLTEAFF
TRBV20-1,CSAGGEETQYF
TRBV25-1,CASSAGQSLSYEQYF
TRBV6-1,CASRLGKRGTGELFF
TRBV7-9,CASSFGGRAVHEQFF
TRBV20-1,CSARPPDGTTSTDTQYF
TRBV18,CASSLAQLYEQYF
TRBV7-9,CASSVMGDTQYF
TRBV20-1,CSARVPGMSTEAFF
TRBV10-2,CASSGQGGNIQYF
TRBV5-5,CASSSDALDMGTEAFF
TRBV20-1,CSARGVGGLSQPQHF
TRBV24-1,CAAPPGTDRGPWNTEAFF
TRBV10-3,CAISAGYTEAFF
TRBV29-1,CSASGTGGVSGNTIYF
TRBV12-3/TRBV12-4,CASRRTGKREKLFF
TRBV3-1,CASSQDTHYGYTF
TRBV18,CASPWSEKLFF
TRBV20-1,CSARDPKGLNTEAFF
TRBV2,CASGQGAPGYTF
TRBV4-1,CASSSSGGVKEKLFF
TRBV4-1,CASSILPQGGGTDTQYF
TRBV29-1,CSVADTGFNYGYTF
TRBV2,CASSRGAGGPITDEQFF
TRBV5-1,CASSLTADRTGYTF